This TCR beta chain was sequenced during a study of human T cells and chemical hapten exposure. There are 17 residues in the CDR3. CDR1 and CDR2 (germline): MNHEY, SVGEGT. V lost 6 bases and J lost 4, with 24 bases in between. This sample's time point: patch test 1, 2 weeks after DPC sensitization. The treatment denotes: therapeutic diphenylcyclopropenone sensitization with weekly scalp DPC. A single record per CDR3 protein comes from TCRdb applying MiXCR to the RACE reads. Here the sample spans some 350,000 distinct CDR3 sequences, about 7% being singletons. The sample consisted of whole blood, taken in connection with sensitization to the hapten diphenylcyclopropenone (DPC). The V call is TRBV6-2 or TRBV6-3, the J call TRBJ1-1; D is unresolved. The receptor comes from a woman aged 18-29 years with alopecia areata. Some clones in this sample may be carry-over from other donors' samples. The CDR3 protein is CASRSSQPPARPTEAFF. The CDR3, as DNA: TGTGCCAGCAGATCGAGCCAGCCCCCTGCCCGCCCCACTGAAGCTTTCTTT.